This T cell receptor (beta chain) was identified during a study of cytomegalovirus exposure and HLA in healthy donors. General observations from the study: Segments of the TCR beta V type were, in most cases, productive about 90% or about 30% of the time in an earlier analysis. Usually a TCR sequence was rare, but some public TCRs were found in many donors.

The V end lost 2 bases, the J end lost 8 bases, and 15 bases lay between the germline ends. Germline assignment: CDR1 KGHSH and CDR2 LQKENI. CDR3 length equals 14 residues. PCR primers comprised 60 Vbeta and 13 Jbeta primers. Profiling relied on immunoSEQ multiplex PCR, and the TCRdb table lists in-frame clones only, not all of them. The sample holds over 70,000 clones, over 70% seen once. Concerning this clone: Its antigen is as yet unknown.

This chain links TRBV18 with TRBJ1-2; the D is unclear. The sequenced sample was PBMCs. This sequence originates from a man aged 50 or older in good health and CMV-seropositive. The CDR3 DNA follows: TGTGCCAGCTCACCAAACTCCGCAAGAGGAGGCTACACCTTC. The encoded protein is CASSPNSARGGYTF.